These 22 T cell receptor beta chains were sequenced from one sample in a study of blood T cell repertoires in COVID-19. TCRdb keeps only in-frame clones here, not all; method: immunoSEQ multiplex PCR. The sample has under 200,000 clones; less than 85% are singletons. Sequencing was done on a sample of PBMCs or T cells enriched from blood (not recorded which). The receptors were gathered from a woman aged 60-75 years with acute COVID-19.

Only a few counts were recorded for this clone. Other nucleotide sequences from this sample produce the same CDR3. CDR3 DNA: TGTGCCAGCTCTCCTGGAAACACCATATATTTT. The encoded protein is CASSPGNTIYF. V and J are TRBV25-1 and TRBJ1-3; the D is unclear. Trimming cost V 8 bases and J 2 bases, with 4 bases left between them. The CDR3 is 11 amino acids. Germline CDR1 is MGHDK and CDR2 is SYGVNS.

This rearrangement joins TRBV10-3 to TRBJ2-5, with 7 bases lining up with TRBD2. The CDR3 runs to 15 residues. V was clipped by 10 bases and J by 1 base; unmatched bases: 12. Germline assignment: CDR1 ENHRY and CDR2 SYGVKD. In nucleotides, the CDR3 is TGTGCCACTACACGGAGCCTAGCGGCCCAAGAGACCCAGTACTTC. Amino acid sequence: CATTRSLAAQETQYF.

V gene TRBV6-2 or TRBV6-3 combines with J gene TRBJ2-2, with 7 nucleotides matching TRBD1. The V gene's germline CDR1 is MNHEY and CDR2 SVGEGT. V was pared by 5 bases and J by 5 bases, with 8 bases of the junction left unmatched. CDR3 length: 15 residues. The CDR3 sequence is CASSHRDSMTGELFF. The DNA for the CDR3 is TGTGCCAGCAGTCATCGGGACAGCATGACCGGGGAGCTGTTTTTT.

This rearrangement joins TRBV5-5 to TRBJ1-1, with D unclear. This CDR3 is 12 amino acids long. Germline V gives CDR1 SGHKS, CDR2 YYEKEE (reference sequence). V was shortened by 2 bases and J by 7 bases, with 9 bases between the two germline ends. This CDR3 reads CASSFVLYEAFF. The DNA of the CDR3 is TGTGCCAGCAGCTTCGTTTTGTATGAAGCTTTCTTT.

This chain connects TRBV9 to TRBJ1-1, with D unresolved. Germline V lookup: CDR1 SGDLS, CDR2 YYNGEE. This CDR3 comprises 16 residues. The V and J ends lost 4 bases and 1 base respectively, with 17 bases between them. CDR3 loop: CASSPGLRVPNTEAFF. In nucleotides, the CDR3 is TGTGCCAGCAGCCCCGGCCTGAGGGTTCCGAACACTGAAGCTTTCTTT.

The V gene is TRBV3-1 (or the pseudogene TRBV3-2), the J gene TRBJ2-3; 7 bases align to TRBD2. V lost 4 bases to trimming and J lost 4 bases; unmatched junction nucleotides: 5. The CDR3 contains 14 residues. Germline CDR1 and CDR2: LGHDT and YNNKEL (reference sequence). Here the CDR3 reads CASSRAGNPDTQYF. In nucleotides, the CDR3 is TGTGCCAGCAGCCGAGCGGGAAATCCAGATACGCAGTATTTT.

This clone appeared once. This chain connects TRBV3-1 (or the pseudogene TRBV3-2) to TRBJ2-1, with 9 positions matching TRBD2. Trimming took 0 bases from V and 6 from J; bases not matched to a gene: 6. The CDR3 runs to 16 residues. The germline CDR1 and CDR2 sequences are LGHDT and YNNKEL (reference sequence). CDR3 DNA sequence: TGTGCCAGCAGCCAAGAGGGTGGCGGGGGGGCCAATGAGCAGTTCTTC. Translation gives CASSQEGGGGANEQFF.

This clone was observed once. The chain uses TRBV7-9 and TRBJ1-1; D is possibly TRBD1 (6 bases). Germline values: CDR1 SEHNR, CDR2 FQNEAQ (reference sequence). The CDR3 covers 13 residues. Deletions cut 5 bases from V and 11 bases from J, with 18 bases between. CDR3 sequence: CASSLSQQGKAFF. The CDR3, as DNA: TGTGCCAGCAGCCTATCACAACAGGGAAAGGCTTTCTTT. The whole variable domain, filled in from reference TRBV7-9 and TRBJ1-1, reads DTGVSQNPRHKITKRGQNVTFRCDPISEHNRLYWYRQTLGQGPEFLTYFQNEAQLEKSRLLSDRFSAERPKGSFSTLEIQRTEQGDSAMYLCASSLSQQGKAFFGQGTRLTVV.

Comment on this clone: Additional DNA sequences in this sample encode the identical CDR3. CDR3 sequence (DNA): TGTGCCAGTAGGCCGCAGGGGGCCGGAGCTGAAGCTTTCTTT. Translating it yields CASRPQGAGAEAFF. This chain joins TRBV19 and TRBJ1-1; 8 nucleotides line up with TRBD1. This CDR3 contains 14 residues. V lost 6 bases and J lost 6; bases outside the gene matches: 9. In germline, CDR1 is LNHDA, CDR2 SQIVND (reference sequence).

In DNA, the CDR3 is TGTGCCAGCAGTTTAGATGGTAGCGGGAGTTACGAGCAGTACTTC. As protein: CASSLDGSGSYEQYF. This chain joins TRBV27 and TRBJ2-7; 9 positions match TRBD2. This CDR3 has 15 residues. Trimming removed 2 bases from V and 4 bases from J; junction bases left unmatched: 6. Per the germline V gene, CDR1 is MNHEY and CDR2 is SMNVEV (reference sequence).

The chain carries TRBV5-6 and TRBJ2-2; 7 bases line up with TRBD2. V shed 0 bases, J shed 1 base, and the junction held 6 bases outside the gene matches. Germline V gives CDR1 SGHDT, CDR2 YYEEEE. The CDR3 totals 17 residues. CDR3: CASSLASRGGNTGELFF. CDR3 nucleotide sequence: TGTGCCAGCAGCTTGGCTTCCCGCGGGGGGAACACCGGGGAGCTGTTTTTT.

Concerning this clone itself: Distinct nucleotide sequences in the sample also encode this CDR3. The J gene is TRBJ2-1, the V gene TRBV9, with 8 bases aligning to TRBD2. The CDR3 sequence is 15 residues long. Germline CDR1 reads SGDLS; CDR2 reads YYNGEE. With 4 bases clipped from V and 0 bases from J, the junction kept 3 bases outside the gene matches. The CDR3 sequence: CASSSSGSSYNEQFF. The DNA of the CDR3 is TGTGCCAGCAGCTCCAGCGGGAGCTCCTACAATGAGCAGTTCTTC.

The chain couples TRBV7-8 to TRBJ2-2; TRBD2 matches at 8 bases. The CDR3 is 17 amino acids. Unmatched junction bases numbered 20, after V lost 11 bases and J lost 6 bases. Germline-derived CDR1 and CDR2 are SGHVS and FQNEAQ. The CDR3 loop is CAFSLRPGTSKAGELFF. The CDR3 DNA sequence: TGTGCCTTCAGCTTACGTCCCGGGACTAGTAAGGCCGGGGAGCTGTTTTTT.

The gene calls are TRBV30 and TRBJ2-6, with D uncertain. Trimming stripped 5 bases from V and 1 base from J, with 6 bases between. CDR3 length: 13 residues. CDR1 GTSNPN and CDR2 SVGIG come from the germline V gene (reference sequence). The CDR3 protein is CAWGLSGANVLTF. CDR3 coding DNA: TGTGCCTGGGGCCTTTCTGGGGCCAACGTCCTGACTTTC.

The chain joins TRBV7-8 to TRBJ1-2; 7 bases are shared with TRBD1. J gave up 5 bases and V 1 base, and 4 bases lay outside the gene matches. The CDR3 has 14 residues. Germline assignment: CDR1 SGHVS and CDR2 FQNEAQ. The chain's CDR3 is CASSLGQGLYGYTF. The CDR3 nucleotides are TGTGCCAGCAGCTTAGGACAGGGCTTATATGGCTACACCTTC.

This clone was seen only a few times. J is TRBJ1-5 and V is TRBV29-1, with 9 positions matching TRBD1. With 6 bases clipped from V and 4 bases from J, the junction kept 4 bases outside the gene matches. Per the germline V gene, CDR1 is SQVTM and CDR2 is ANQGSEA. CDR3 length: 13 amino acids. DNA of the CDR3: TGCAGCGTGGGACAGGGACGGAATCAGCCCCAGCATTTT. Translation gives CSVGQGRNQPQHF.

The CDR3 DNA reads TGTGCCAGCAGCCAAGAGGGAGCCCGGGAACTGTTTTTT. Its protein product is CASSQEGARELFF. The chain is built from TRBV3-1 (or the pseudogene TRBV3-2) and TRBJ1-4; D uncertain. The CDR3 runs to 13 residues. The germline gives CDR1 LGHDT, CDR2 YNNKEL (reference sequence). With 0 bases removed from V and 12 bases from J, the gap between germline ends came to 11 bases.

This clone has a single count. The chain couples TRBV6-2 or TRBV6-3 to TRBJ2-5; tentative D call: TRBD2 (5 bases). V lost 6 bases and J 5 bases, leaving 19 bases between the germline ends. Germline assignment: CDR1 MNHEY and CDR2 SVGEGT. This CDR3 comprises 15 residues. The CDR3 nucleotides read TGTGCCAGCAGCCGGGCCACTGGAGGCCGGGAGACCCAGTACTTC. Protein: CASSRATGGRETQYF.

The sample holds a few counts of this clone. The V gene is TRBV4-3, the J gene TRBJ1-6, with a weak D call TRBD1 (5 bases). V gave up 3 bases and J gave up 13 bases, with 13 bases separating them. CDR1 LGHNA and CDR2 YSLEER come from the germline V gene. This CDR3 region has 13 residues. CDR3 DNA: TGCGCCAGCAGCCAGGGGCTCGGGGGGCCCCTCCACTTT. Residues: CASSQGLGGPLHF.

With regard to this clone: The CDR3 does not end in the conserved phenylalanine or tryptophan, so this is likely a read error. The DNA is omitted, as the CDR3 cannot be located on it reliably, and the CDR3 follows TCRdb's listing. The chain recombines TRBV11-2 with TRBJ1-4; the table assigns TRBD1, which was not confirmed against the DNA. The germline V gene encodes CDR1 SGHAT and CDR2 FQNNGV. The CDR3 comprises 12 residues, both ends counted. CDR3 loop: CASSSQRDRPSR.

Worth noting for this clone: Germline and junction disagree at one end, which may indicate a read error. This chain connects TRBV19 to TRBJ1-6; 8 positions agree with TRBD1. Germline V gene data show CDR1 as LNHDA and CDR2 as SQIVND (reference sequence). The CDR3 totals 15 residues. The CDR3 loop is CASSPGQGGNSPLHF. In nucleotides, the CDR3 is TGTGCCAGTAGTCCCGGACAGGGAGGGAATTCGCCCCTCCACTTT.

This chain links TRBV24-1 with TRBJ2-1; TRBD1 is a possible D gene (5 bases). V lost 1 base to trimming and J lost 1 base, with 10 bases between them. The CDR3 extends over 16 amino acids. Germline V gene sequence: CDR1 KGHDR, CDR2 SFDVKD. The CDR3 DNA is TGTGCCACCAGTGATTTCACAGGCCTGTCCTACAATGAGCAGTTCTTC. Protein product: CATSDFTGLSYNEQFF.